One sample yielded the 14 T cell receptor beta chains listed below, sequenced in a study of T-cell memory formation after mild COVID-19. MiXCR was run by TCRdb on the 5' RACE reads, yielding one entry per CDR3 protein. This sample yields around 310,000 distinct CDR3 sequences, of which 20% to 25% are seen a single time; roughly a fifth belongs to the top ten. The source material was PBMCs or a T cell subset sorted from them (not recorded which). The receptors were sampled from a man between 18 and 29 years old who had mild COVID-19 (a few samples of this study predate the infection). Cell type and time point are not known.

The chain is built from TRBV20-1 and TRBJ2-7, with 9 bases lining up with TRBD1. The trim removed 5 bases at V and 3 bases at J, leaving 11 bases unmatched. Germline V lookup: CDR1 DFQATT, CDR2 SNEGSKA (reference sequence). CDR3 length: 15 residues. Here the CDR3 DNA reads TGCAGTGCTGATGAGCCGGGACAGGGAATCTACGAGCAGTACGTC. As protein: CSADEPGQGIYEQYV.

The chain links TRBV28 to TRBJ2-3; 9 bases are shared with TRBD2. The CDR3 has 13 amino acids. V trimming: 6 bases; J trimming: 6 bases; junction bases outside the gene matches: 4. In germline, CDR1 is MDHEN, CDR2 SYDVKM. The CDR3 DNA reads TGTGCCAGCAGCCGCGGGGGGGTCGATACGCAGTATTTT. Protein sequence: CASSRGGVDTQYF. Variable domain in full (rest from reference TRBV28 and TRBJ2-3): DVKVTQSSRYLVKRTGEKVFLECVQDMDHENMFWYRQDPGLGLRLIYFSYDVKMKEKGDIPEGYSVSREKKERFSLILESASTNQTSMYLCASSRGGVDTQYFGPGTRLTVL.

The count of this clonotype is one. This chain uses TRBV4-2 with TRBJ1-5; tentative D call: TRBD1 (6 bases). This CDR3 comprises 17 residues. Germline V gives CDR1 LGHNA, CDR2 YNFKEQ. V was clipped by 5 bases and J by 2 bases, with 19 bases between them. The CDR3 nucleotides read TGTGCCAGCAGCTCAGGGGCGGGGGGCGCTGGCAATCAGCCCCAGCATTTT. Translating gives CASSSGAGGAGNQPQHF.

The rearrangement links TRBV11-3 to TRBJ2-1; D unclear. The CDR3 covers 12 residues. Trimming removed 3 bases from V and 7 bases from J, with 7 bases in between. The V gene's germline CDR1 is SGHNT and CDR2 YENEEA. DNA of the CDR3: TGTGCCAGCAGCTTTCAGGAAAATGAGCAGTTCTTC. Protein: CASSFQENEQFF. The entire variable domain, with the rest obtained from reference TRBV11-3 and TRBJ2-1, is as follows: EAGVVQSPRYKIIEKKQPVAFWCNPISGHNTLYWYLQNLGQGPELLIRYENEEAVDDSQLPKDRFSAERLKGVDSTLKIQPAELGDSAVYLCASSFQENEQFFGPGTRLTVL.

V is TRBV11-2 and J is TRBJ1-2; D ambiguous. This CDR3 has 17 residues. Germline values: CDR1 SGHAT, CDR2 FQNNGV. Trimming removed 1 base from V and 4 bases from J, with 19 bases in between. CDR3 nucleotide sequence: TGTGCCAGCAGCTTAGGTCATTACAGTTTACCGTCCTATGGCTACACCTTC. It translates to CASSLGHYSLPSYGYTF. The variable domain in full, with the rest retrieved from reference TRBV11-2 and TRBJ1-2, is EAGVAQSPRYKIIEKRQSVAFWCNPISGHATLYWYQQILGQGPKLLIQFQNNGVVDDSQLPKDRFSAERLKGVDSTLKIQPAKLEDSAVYLCASSLGHYSLPSYGYTFGSGTRLTVV.

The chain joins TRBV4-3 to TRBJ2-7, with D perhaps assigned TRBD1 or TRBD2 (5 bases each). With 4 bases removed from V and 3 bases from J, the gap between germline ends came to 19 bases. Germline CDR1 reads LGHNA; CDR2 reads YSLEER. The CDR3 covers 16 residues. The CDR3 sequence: CASSLHPSGQFYEQYF. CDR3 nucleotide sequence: TGCGCCAGCAGCCTCCACCCCAGCGGACAATTCTACGAGCAGTACTTC.

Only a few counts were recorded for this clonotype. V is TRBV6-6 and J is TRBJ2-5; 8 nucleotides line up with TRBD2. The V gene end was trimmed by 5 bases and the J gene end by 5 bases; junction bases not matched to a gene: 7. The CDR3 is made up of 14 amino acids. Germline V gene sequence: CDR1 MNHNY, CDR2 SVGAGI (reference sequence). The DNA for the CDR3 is TGTGCCAGCAGTGAACCCGGGACTAGGGAGACCCAGTACTTC. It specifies CASSEPGTRETQYF.

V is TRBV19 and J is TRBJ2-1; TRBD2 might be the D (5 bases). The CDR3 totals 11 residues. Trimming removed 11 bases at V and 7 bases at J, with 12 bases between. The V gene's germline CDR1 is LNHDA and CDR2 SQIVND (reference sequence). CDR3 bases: TGTGCCCGAAAAACGGGGAATGAGCAGTTCTTC. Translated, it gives CARKTGNEQFF.

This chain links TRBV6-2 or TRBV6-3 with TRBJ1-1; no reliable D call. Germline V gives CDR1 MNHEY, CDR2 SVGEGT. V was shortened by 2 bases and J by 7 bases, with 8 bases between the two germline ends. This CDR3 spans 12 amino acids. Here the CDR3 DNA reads TGTGCCAGCAGTTACGTTGTAGGTGAAGCTTTCTTT. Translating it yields CASSYVVGEAFF.

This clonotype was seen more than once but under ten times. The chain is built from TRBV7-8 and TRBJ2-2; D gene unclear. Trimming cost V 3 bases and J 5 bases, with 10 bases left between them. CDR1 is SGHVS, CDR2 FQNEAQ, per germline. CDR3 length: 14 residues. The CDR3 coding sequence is TGTGCCAGCAGCTTGTATTTAGGAACCGGGGAGCTGTTTTTT. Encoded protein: CASSLYLGTGELFF.

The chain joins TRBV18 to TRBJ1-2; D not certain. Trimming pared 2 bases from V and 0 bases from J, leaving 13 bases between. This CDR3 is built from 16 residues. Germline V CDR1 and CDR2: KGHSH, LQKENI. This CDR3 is CASSPADDPANYGYTF. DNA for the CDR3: TGTGCCAGCTCACCAGCGGATGATCCCGCTAACTATGGCTACACCTTC.

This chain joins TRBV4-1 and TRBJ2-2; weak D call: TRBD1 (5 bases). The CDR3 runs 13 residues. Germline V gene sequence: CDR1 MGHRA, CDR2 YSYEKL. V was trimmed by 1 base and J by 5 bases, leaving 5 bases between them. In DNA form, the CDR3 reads TGCGCCAGCAGCCAAGCAGGGACCGGGGAGCTGTTTTTT. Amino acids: CASSQAGTGELFF.

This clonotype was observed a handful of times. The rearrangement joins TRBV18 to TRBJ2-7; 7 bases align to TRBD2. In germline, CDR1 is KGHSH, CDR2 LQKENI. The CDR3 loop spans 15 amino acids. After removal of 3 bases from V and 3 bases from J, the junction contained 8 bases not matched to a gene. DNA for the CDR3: TGTGCCAGCTCACCTTGGGAGGGTTCCGGCTACGAGCAGTACTTC. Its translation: CASSPWEGSGYEQYF.

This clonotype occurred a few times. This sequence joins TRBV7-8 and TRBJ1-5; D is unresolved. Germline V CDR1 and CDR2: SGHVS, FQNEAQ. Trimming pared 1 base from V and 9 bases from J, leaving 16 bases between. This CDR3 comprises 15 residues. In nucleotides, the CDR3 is TGTGCCAGCAGCTTAGGCGGGAGGGTCTTATGGCCCCAGCATTTT. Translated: CASSLGGRVLWPQHF.